Listed here is a single T cell receptor beta chain. This receptor's antigen is unknown. Qualities for individual bases were not recorded, and no much larger clone is one base off. The V and J ends are trimmed by 6 bases and 1 base, leaving 15 bases between them. From the germline V gene, CDR1 is MDHEN and CDR2 is SYDVKM. The CDR3 spans 15 residues, from the cysteine through the phenylalanine. Kept here is only the CDR3 DNA, which spans 45 bases and is read in frame from base 1. The sample is drawn from a study of shared clonotypes between healthy human individuals (dated by TCRdb to the early 2020s). With regard to the full study: Two women and three men aged 18 to 49 years were included in the cohort. Per donor, leukapheresis produced somewhere between about 0.85 and 10 billion PBMCs. To estimate repertoire size and how much clonotypes are shared between individuals, the study performed deep sequencing of blood TCR repertoires from a handful of healthy adults. Per donor, three plates each were used for CD4 naive and CD4 memory, two for CD8 naive, and one for CD8 memory. Different laboratories and diverse techniques were used to prepare libraries and sequence TCR repertoires, to increase sequencing depth and limit assay-specific biases.

The donors were healthy, HIV-negative adults who had no recently reported acute infections or vaccinations. All donors were Caucasian adults living in Nashville, Tennessee, USA. CD4+ T cells were enriched by magnetic negative selection, after which naive cells were positively selected on CD45RA and the negative fraction was taken as the memory subset. Blood was obtained by leukapheresis, after which PBMCs were separated by Ficoll-Histopaque density gradient centrifugation and cryopreserved in liquid nitrogen vapor phase. Analytical flow cytometry was used to check the purity and quantity of every magnetically sorted T cell population. Genomic DNA was isolated from each sorted fraction and quantified by UV absorbance on a Nanodrop 2000c. On the study overall, not on this receptor specifically: Estimated clonotype richness was generally larger for naive than for memory subsets. Based on pairwise subsampling, the degree of clonotype sharing among donors was expected to be affected by sequencing depth. Rarefaction of sorted-subset datasets indicated incomplete sequencing despite the large sequencing depth. Approximately 5% of naive CD4, around 3.6% of naive CD8, approximately 2.2% of memory CD4, and around 0.42% of memory CD8 clonotypes were shared across a few donors. Sampling was restricted to blood, and TCR repertoires in tissues likely differ from the TCR repertoires found in blood. Compared with non-shared clonotypes, clonotypes shared by all four sorted-subset donors had higher generation probabilities. The small number of donors limited the genetic and exposure-history diversity represented.

Using the deep immunoSEQ assay, multiplex PCR amplified TCR CDR3 regions from genomic DNA. Genomic DNA extracted from each cell subset was distributed evenly over all wells of several immunoSEQ 96-well plates, and each plate served as one replicate. Each replicate PCR for sorted subsets received approximately 220 ng genomic DNA, equal to about 30,000 T cell genomes. The purified libraries were quantified using a Qubit 3.0 fluorometer, sized with a Bioanalyzer 2100, and then quantified again using the KAPA Library Quantification kit. Each immunoSEQ 96-well plate was sequenced on its own single-read 150-cycle Illumina NextSeq 550 flow cell. In the authors' own workflow: Because only junctional sequences without quality scores were contained in the immunoSEQ output, filtering matching that applied to full-length reads could not be performed. To assign V/J genes and CDR3, sequences were annotated against IMGT germline references using PyIR, a Python wrapper for IgBLAST v1.9. Any read was removed if the V/J assignment was weak (E-value above 1e-6), the CDR3 was missing, or the read contained stop codons, out-of-frame junctions, or ambiguous translated residues. A V3J clonotype was defined by an identical inferred V gene, J gene, and CDR3 amino acid sequence. The percentage overlap between two repertoires was calculated by dividing the number of shared unique clonotypes by the size of the smaller repertoire. Three approaches were used to assess repertoire richness: RTK rarefaction, the Chao1 estimator, and Recon v2.1 estimates of unobserved clonotypes. Generation probabilities were computed with OLGA for all TCRbeta clonotypes obtained by the gDNA method from a few donors. Sourced from immuneACCESS, this table was stored by TCRdb with only in-frame sequences that have V and J called. A share of the clones is absent; for the studies checked, an unresolved V gene accounts for under half, and the remainder has no known explanation. The V and J calls and clone size come from that table; D and trimming were worked out from the DNA. The table for this sample lists about 1 million clones; about three quarters of them were counted only once. The ten largest clones represent 1.4% to 1.5% of the sample.

Sequencing used memory CD4+ T cells sorted from blood. The label giving this sample's cell subset or site can be read as: CD45RA-negative fraction. The chain is encoded by TRBV28 joined to TRBJ1-1, with no D gene named confidently. This TCR came from a man aged 18 to 35 in good health. The CDR3 sequence is CASSFTGSGNTEAFF. The DNA sequence is TGTGCCAGCAGCTTTACCGGGTCGGGGAACACTGAAGCTTTCTTT.